The sequence of this T cell receptor beta chain was determined in a study of T cells after posttransplantation cyclophosphamide. Study-level findings and limits: Donor-recipient repertoire similarity was low at 1-2 months, rising over year one. Recipient CMV seropositivity and CMV reactivation strongly tracked TRB clonality. Blood and skin or GI T cell repertoires showed limited TRB overlap.

A word on this clone: Its specificity is not known.

Assay used: immunoSEQ multiplex PCR; TCRdb lists only in-frame clones, some missing. The sample includes roughly 23,000 clones, roughly 97% seen only once; the top ten take 0.1% to 0.15%. The naive gate required viable CD3+CD4+ or CD3+CD8+ cells with CCR7+CD45RA+CD45RO-CD95-CD27+CD28+ phenotype. On the day of bone marrow donation, the related graft donor provided peripheral blood. This TCR came from a man over 45 in good health, CMV-negative, and a related stem cell transplant donor. Source material: naive CD4+ T cells sorted from PBMCs.

CDR3 in amino acids: CASSLGGRGSSGANVLTF. The CDR3 nucleotides read TGTGCCAGCAGCTTAGGTGGCAGGGGGAGCTCTGGGGCCAACGTCCTGACTTTC. The gene calls are TRBV7-2 and TRBJ2-6; 7 bases are shared with TRBD1. CDR1 SGHTA and CDR2 FQGNSA come from the germline V gene. The ends lost 1 base at V and 0 bases at J; junction bases unmatched: 6. The CDR3 contains 18 residues.